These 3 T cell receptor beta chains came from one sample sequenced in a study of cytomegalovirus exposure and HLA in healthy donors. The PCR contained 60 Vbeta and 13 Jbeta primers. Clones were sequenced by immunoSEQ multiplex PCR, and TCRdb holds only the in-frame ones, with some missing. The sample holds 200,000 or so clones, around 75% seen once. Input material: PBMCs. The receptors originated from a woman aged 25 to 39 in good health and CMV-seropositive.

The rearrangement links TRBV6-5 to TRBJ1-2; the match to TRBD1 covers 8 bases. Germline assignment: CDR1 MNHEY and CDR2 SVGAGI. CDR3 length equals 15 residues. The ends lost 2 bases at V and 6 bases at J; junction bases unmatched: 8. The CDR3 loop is CASSYRRGLGDGYTF. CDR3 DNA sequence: TGTGCCAGCAGTTACCGCAGGGGGCTAGGGGATGGCTACACCTTC.

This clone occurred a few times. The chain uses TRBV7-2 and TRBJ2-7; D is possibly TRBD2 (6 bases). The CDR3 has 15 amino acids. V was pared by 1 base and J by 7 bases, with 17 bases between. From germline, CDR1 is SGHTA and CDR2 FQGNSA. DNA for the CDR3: TGTGCCAGCAGCTTAGGTTCGGGGGTGAGAGGGGAGCAGTACTTC. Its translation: CASSLGSGVRGEQYF.

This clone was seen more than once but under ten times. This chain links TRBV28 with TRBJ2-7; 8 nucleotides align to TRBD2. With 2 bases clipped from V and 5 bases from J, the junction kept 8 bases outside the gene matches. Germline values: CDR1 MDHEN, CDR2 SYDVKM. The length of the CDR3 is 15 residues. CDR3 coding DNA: TGTGCCAGCAGTTTACCGCGGGAGGTGGTCGACGAGCAGTACTTC. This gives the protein CASSLPREVVDEQYF.